Below, 24 T cell receptor beta chains from the same sample are listed, as sequenced in a study of CD4+ T cells in melanoma. The table came from immunoSEQ multiplex PCR; TCRdb's copy has only in-frame clones and leaves some out. This table has about 110,000 clones, about nine tenths appearing once. Material for sequencing was peripheral blood. These receptor sequences come from a human donor with melanoma.

The V gene is TRBV5-6, the J gene TRBJ2-1, with 8 bases identical to TRBD2. This CDR3 comprises 14 residues. The junction had 5 bases not matched to a gene; V was cut back by 4 bases and J by 5 bases. Germline loops: CDR1 SGHDT, CDR2 YYEEEE. CDR3 amino acids: CASSNGGAHNEQFF. CDR3 in DNA: TGTGCCAGCAGCAACGGGGGGGCGCACAATGAGCAGTTCTTC.

The V and J genes are TRBV5-1 and TRBJ2-3; 9 bases agree with TRBD1. Per the germline V gene, CDR1 is SGHRS and CDR2 is YFSETQ. The junction had 3 bases not matched to a gene; V was cut back by 3 bases and J by 4 bases. This CDR3 contains 14 residues. As DNA, the CDR3 is TGCGCCAGCAGCTCTGACAGGGGGTCAGATACGCAGTATTTT. Translation gives CASSSDRGSDTQYF.

Turning to this clone: Relative to the germline gene, one junction end is altered; a read error may explain this. In DNA form, the CDR3 reads TGTGCCCGTAGTTGGAGGAGTAGGGGATATTCCTACGAGCAGTACTTC. As protein: CARSWRSRGYSYEQYF. The rearrangement links TRBV19 to TRBJ2-7; D could derive from TRBD1 or TRBD2 (5 bases each). Per the germline V gene, CDR1 is LNHDA and CDR2 is SQIVND (reference sequence). The CDR3 has 16 residues.

The chain has TRBV5-6 and TRBJ2-5; D gene ambiguous. Trimming pared 5 bases from V and 0 bases from J, leaving 2 bases between. The CDR3 length is 11 residues. Germline V gene lookup returns CDR1 SGHDT and CDR2 YYEEEE. CDR3: CASSNQETQYF. CDR3 nucleotides: TGTGCCAGCAGTAACCAAGAGACCCAGTACTTC. Complete variable domain (other parts from reference TRBV5-6 and TRBJ2-5): DAGVTQSPTHLIKTRGQQVTLRCSPKSGHDTVSWYQQALGQGPQFIFQYYEEEERQRGNFPDRFSGHQFPNYSSELNVNALLLGDSALYLCASSNQETQYFGPGTRLLVL.

The rearrangement joins TRBV2 to TRBJ2-7; 9 bases fit TRBD1. The CDR3 is 14 amino acids. CDR1 is SNHLY and CDR2 is FYNNEI in the germline V gene. The V and J ends lost 5 bases and 4 bases, in that order; junction bases with no gene match: 6. The CDR3 DNA sequence: TGTGCCAGCAGTCCGGGACAGGGAATTTACGAGCAGTACTTC. Translation: CASSPGQGIYEQYF.

As DNA, the CDR3 is TGCGCCAGCAGCTTGGTGGAGGGGGCCTACGAGCAGTACTTC. Protein: CASSLVEGAYEQYF. V usage is TRBV5-1 and J usage is TRBJ2-7; either TRBD1 or TRBD2 may fit D (6 bases each). V dropped 0 bases and J dropped 2 bases, with 9 bases sitting between them. This CDR3 contains 14 residues. CDR1 and CDR2 (germline): SGHRS, YFSETQ. The full variable domain, in which reference TRBV5-1 and TRBJ2-7 provide the parts outside the CDR3, is KAGVTQTPRYLIKTRGQQVTLSCSPISGHRSVSWYQQTPGQGLQFLFEYFSETQRNKGNFPGRFSGRQFSNSRSEMNVSTLELGDSALYLCASSLVEGAYEQYFGPGTRLTVT.

The rearrangement links TRBV4-1 to TRBJ2-1; D is unclear. Germline lookup yields CDR1 MGHRA and CDR2 YSYEKL. Trimming left V 2 bases short and J 0 bases short, with 8 bases between. This CDR3 is built from 15 residues. The CDR3 region is CASSQLKVSYNEQFF. CDR3 sequence (DNA): TGCGCCAGCAGCCAACTCAAGGTCTCCTACAATGAGCAGTTCTTC.

The chain uses TRBV6-5 and TRBJ2-7; 8 nucleotides agree with TRBD1. With 0 bases clipped from V and 3 bases from J, the junction kept 4 bases outside the gene matches. CDR1 and CDR2 from the germline V gene are MNHEY and SVGAGI. The CDR3 has 15 residues. In nucleotides, the CDR3 is TGTGCCAGCAGTTACTCGGGCAGGGGGCACTACGAGCAGTACTTC. Protein product: CASSYSGRGHYEQYF.

The V gene is TRBV4-3, the J gene TRBJ1-2; D is uncertain. The CDR3 sequence is 15 residues long. Germline CDR1 is LGHNA and CDR2 is YSLEER. The ends were cut back, 1 base at V and 4 bases at J, with 13 bases in the middle. The CDR3 loop reads CASSQGSSSFYGYTF. CDR3 nucleotides: TGCGCCAGCAGCCAAGGGTCCTCCAGCTTCTATGGCTACACCTTC.

The gene calls are TRBV4-1 and TRBJ2-2; D remains unclear. V was cut by 0 bases and J by 6 bases, with 11 bases left in between. There are 15 residues in the CDR3. CDR1 MGHRA and CDR2 YSYEKL come from the germline V gene. DNA for the CDR3: TGCGCCAGCAGCCAAGAGGGCAGGAGCTCCGGGGAGCTGTTTTTT. Residues: CASSQEGRSSGELFF.

This chain connects TRBV6-1 to TRBJ2-7; D perhaps matches TRBD2 (5 bases). The CDR3 covers 13 residues. CDR1 is MNHNS, CDR2 SASEGT, per germline. V lost 8 bases to trimming and J lost 5 bases, with 16 bases between them. CDR3 sequence reads: CASARGYGDEQYF. Written as DNA, the CDR3 is TGTGCCAGCGCCCGAGGGTACGGTGACGAGCAGTACTTC.

V usage is TRBV6-5 and J usage is TRBJ2-5; 9 bases match TRBD2. The trim removed 2 bases at V and 2 bases at J, leaving 3 bases unmatched. CDR3 length equals 15 residues. Germline V CDR1 and CDR2: MNHEY, SVGAGI. The CDR3 region has the DNA TGTGCCAGCAGTTACCGAGCGGGGGGTCAAGAGACCCAGTACTTC. Protein: CASSYRAGGQETQYF.

This chain uses TRBV27 with TRBJ2-1, with 9 bases aligning to TRBD2. The CDR3 sequence is 15 residues long. Germline CDR1 reads MNHEY; CDR2 reads SMNVEV (reference sequence). Germline trimming cut 7 bases from V and 7 bases from J; bases unmatched to any gene: 11. CDR3 sequence: CASNTISGSLNEQFF. The CDR3 DNA sequence: TGTGCCAGCAACACTATTAGCGGGAGTTTAAATGAGCAGTTCTTC.

The CDR3 protein is CASSQGGQGHEQYF. The DNA for the CDR3 is TGCGCCAGCAGCCAAGGGGGGCAGGGCCACGAGCAGTACTTC. V usage is TRBV4-1 and J usage is TRBJ2-7, with a possible D match to TRBD1 (6 bases). CDR1 and CDR2 (germline): MGHRA, YSYEKL. The CDR3 extends over 14 amino acids. Trimming pared 1 base from V and 5 bases from J, leaving 12 bases between.

The V gene is TRBV5-1, the J gene TRBJ2-3, with TRBD1 as a possible D gene (5 bases). Looked up from germline, CDR1 is SGHRS and CDR2 is YFSETQ. Trimming left V 0 bases short and J 2 bases short, with 13 bases between. This CDR3 region has 16 residues. The CDR3 loop reads CASSLAPSGNTDTQYF. CDR3 coding DNA: TGCGCCAGCAGCTTGGCCCCTTCAGGGAACACAGATACGCAGTATTTT.

The genes are TRBV19 and TRBJ2-1; a weak D match, TRBD2 (6 bases). The germline V and J ends were trimmed by 9 bases and 3 bases, with 9 bases remaining between them. CDR1 and CDR2 (germline): LNHDA, SQIVND (reference sequence). The CDR3 is made up of 12 amino acids. The CDR3 loop is CASRDFYNEQFF. In DNA form, the CDR3 reads TGTGCCAGCAGGGACTTCTACAATGAGCAGTTCTTC.

V and J are TRBV6-4 and TRBJ2-1; D possibly corresponds to TRBD2 (5 bases). The germline V gene has CDR1 MRHNA and CDR2 SNTAGT. V was shortened by 1 base and J by 7 bases, with 11 bases between the two germline ends. This CDR3 region has 14 residues. The CDR3 region is CASSDYMGSNEQFF. DNA of the CDR3: TGTGCCAGCAGTGACTACATGGGGAGTAATGAGCAGTTCTTC.

The rearrangement links TRBV29-1 to TRBJ1-2, with TRBD1 matching 8 bases. The V segment lost 4 bases and the J segment 5 bases; nucleotides outside the gene matches: 9. This CDR3 has 14 residues. Germline V lookup: CDR1 SQVTM, CDR2 ANQGSEA. The CDR3 nucleotides are TGCAGCGTTGCTACAGGGGGTCCCAAATATGGCTACACCTTC. Translated: CSVATGGPKYGYTF.

The chain is built from TRBV10-3 and TRBJ2-3, with no clear D. CDR3 length equals 13 residues. V lost 3 bases and J 2 bases, leaving 6 bases between the germline ends. CDR1 and CDR2 from the germline V gene are ENHRY and SYGVKD. CDR3 residues: CAISDLVTDTQYF. CDR3 coding DNA: TGTGCCATCAGTGATCTTGTCACAGATACGCAGTATTTT.

The rearrangement links TRBV29-1 to TRBJ1-3; 8 bases align to TRBD1. The CDR3 runs 14 residues. Per the germline V gene, CDR1 is SQVTM and CDR2 is ANQGSEA. V trimming: 6 bases; J trimming: 2 bases; junction bases outside the gene matches: 6. The CDR3 sequence is CSVYDRGTGNTIYF. The CDR3 DNA is TGCAGCGTATATGACAGGGGAACTGGAAACACCATATATTTT.

The chain couples TRBV5-1 to TRBJ2-4, with 7 nucleotides matching TRBD2. The CDR3 is 15 residues long. Germline CDR1 reads SGHRS; CDR2 reads YFSETQ. V trimming: 6 bases; J trimming: 3 bases; junction bases outside the gene matches: 9. The chain's CDR3 is CASIIGERGKNIQYF. DNA of the CDR3: TGCGCCAGCATAATAGGGGAGCGGGGCAAAAACATTCAGTACTTC. The full variable domain, with the rest looked up from reference TRBV5-1 and TRBJ2-4, is KAGVTQTPRYLIKTRGQQVTLSCSPISGHRSVSWYQQTPGQGLQFLFEYFSETQRNKGNFPGRFSGRQFSNSRSEMNVSTLELGDSALYLCASIIGERGKNIQYFGAGTRLSVL.

This rearrangement joins TRBV5-4 to TRBJ2-2; a weak D match, TRBD2 (5 bases). CDR1 is SGHNT and CDR2 is YYREEE in the germline V gene (reference sequence). Trimming removed 2 bases from V and 6 bases from J, with 8 bases in between. This CDR3 region has 13 residues. CDR3 coding DNA: TGTGCCAGCAGCTTAGGAGGTCCCGGGGAGCTGTTTTTT. Its protein is CASSLGGPGELFF.

This clone was seen once. The J gene is TRBJ2-2, the V gene TRBV11-1; 7 bases align to TRBD1. In germline, CDR1 is SGHAT, CDR2 FQDESV (reference sequence). CDR3 length: 16 amino acids. Trimming cost V 6 bases and J 2 bases; bases outside gene matches: 9. Here the CDR3 reads CASSRQGQINTGELFF. In DNA, the CDR3 is TGTGCCAGCAGTCGCCAGGGACAGATCAACACCGGGGAGCTGTTTTTT. Full variable domain (remainder filled in from reference TRBV11-1 and TRBJ2-2): EAEVAQSPRYKITEKSQAVAFWCDPISGHATLYWYRQILGQGPELLVQFQDESVVDDSQLPKDRFSAERLKGVDSTLKIQPAELGDSAMYLCASSRQGQINTGELFFGEGSRLTVL.

This clone was detected once. V and J are TRBV5-4 and TRBJ2-7; the D gene is possibly TRBD1 (5 bases). V was cut by 0 bases and J by 4 bases, with 5 bases left in between. The CDR3 length is 12 residues. Germline-derived CDR1 and CDR2 are SGHNT and YYREEE (reference sequence). The CDR3 spells CASSLEGYEQYF. The DNA of the CDR3 is TGTGCCAGCAGCTTGGAGGGGTACGAGCAGTACTTC. The full variable domain, with the rest looked up from reference TRBV5-4 and TRBJ2-7, is ETGVTQSPTHLIKTRGQQVTLRCSSQSGHNTVSWYQQALGQGPQFIFQYYREEENGRGNFPPRFSGLQFPNYSSELNVNALELDDSALYLCASSLEGYEQYFGPGTRLTVT.